The entry that follows covers one T cell receptor (beta chain) sequence. Its cognate antigen has yet to be identified. Nothing much larger sits one base from this clone, and base qualities are not available. Amplification of TCR beta CDR3 regions was carried out from RNA transcripts. The first round of RT-PCR for the TCR CDR3 was performed with the HTBI primer set and the Qiagen OneStep RT-PCR kit. Libraries were constructed in a second round of multiplex PCR, after which size selection and purification were carried out. Sequencing of the libraries was done on an Illumina HiSeq2000 using paired-end 100 bp reads. As for the original processing: Raw data were processed with SOAPnuke, discarding reads with adapters, uncalled bases, mean Phred below 15, or no exact constant-primer or identifier match. COPE v1.2.5 was used to merge high-quality paired reads, and clonotypes were defined as unique nucleotide sequences. MiTCR v1.1 was used to align the clonotypes against IMGT TRBV, TRBD and TRBJ reference segments. Analysis was restricted to V-J combinations with a frequency above 0.0001, which covered about 99% of repertoires. A TCS score was defined as the ratio between F50 (clonal expansion) and ExV (chaos), using BLOSUM62-based TCRdist between CDR3 peptides within each V-J. Welch's t-statistics and random forest reduced 500 to 550 V-J features to about 13, which were used in a naive Bayes classifier (R e1071). TCRdb reworked the public reads: Q25 trimming with fastp, MiXCR clone assembly, productive beta chains retained. Each entry is one CDR3 protein sequence, shown with its most common DNA and genes. TCRdb's processing, not the authors' own work, is the source of the V and J calls. Counted in this sample were about 100,000 distinct CDR3 sequences; approximately 15% of them appeared once. The top ten hold 42% of the sample.

Via the germline V gene, CDR1 is SNHLY and CDR2 FYNNEI. V ends up 6 bases short and J 4 bases short, with an unmatched junction base count of 10. The CDR3 holds 17 amino acids from the cysteine to the phenylalanine. Just the 51-base CDR3 DNA is kept, in frame starting at base 1. This sample was included in a study of T cells in Graves' hyperthyroidism and ophthalmopathy (dated by TCRdb to about 2019). Background on the whole study: Peripheral blood samples were taken at the time of initial diagnosis, prior to any treatment. To identify TCR V-J signatures that set the groups apart, the researchers used a discovery cohort of 95 to 100 patients, made up of 40 to 45 with Graves' ophthalmopathy and 57 with stable Graves' hyperthyroidism. Whether ophthalmopathy could be predicted prospectively was tested in an independent validation cohort made up of some 20 hyperthyroidism patients plus 17 patients who later progressed to ophthalmopathy. The 100 discovery patients were randomly split 7:3 into training and test sets. The study also compared thyroid tissue and blood T-cell repertoires from about six Graves' hyperthyroidism patients. Once sampling was done, hyperthyroidism patients were given methimazole at a starting dose of 30 mg daily, whereas ophthalmopathy patients were given high-dose intravenous methylprednisolone. TCR Vbeta CDR3 sequencing of roughly 140 peripheral blood samples (over 40 ophthalmopathy, approximately 80 hyperthyroidism and approximately 17 progressor patients) is reported in the paper. Study-wide findings and limitations: No statistical method was used to fix the sample size in advance, and group allocation was not hidden from the investigators. Blood samples also contained most of the expanded thyroid clonotypes (frequency above 0.001), which suggests that blood repertoires may reflect thyroid immune responses. A 13 V-J signature model separated ophthalmopathy from stable hyperthyroidism, with roughly 88% sensitivity and roughly 81% specificity in cross-validation and 80%/75% in testing. During validation, the model predicted progression to ophthalmopathy a median of roughly 7.1 months ahead of onset, with just under 71% sensitivity and 72% to 85% specificity.

Graves' hyperthyroidism was defined as stable when no progression to ophthalmopathy occurred over 18 months of follow-up. Hyperthyroidism patients were aged 18 to 65 years and newly diagnosed, with disease duration of less than 2 months. Patients with uncontrolled infections, other autoimmune diseases, pregnancy or lactation were excluded. Clinical symptoms, serum thyroxine and TRAb, thyroid ultrasound, and orbital computed tomography formed the basis for the diagnoses. PBMCs were isolated from about 9.1 ml of fresh peripheral blood by Ficoll-Paque density gradient centrifugation. Total RNA was extracted using Trizol reagent, and RNA quality was assessed on an Agilent 2100 Bioanalyzer.

The sequence was collected from a woman in her fifties or sixties with Graves' hyperthyroidism. The sample taken for sequencing was blood. In this chain, TRBV2 is recombined with TRBJ2-5, with 14 bases matching TRBD2. The DNA sequence is given as TGTGCCAGCAGAGCCGGGACTAGCGGGAGTGGGCTAGAGACCCAGTACTTC. The resulting protein is CASRAGTSGSGLETQYF.